This T cell receptor (beta chain) originates from a study of tumor-infiltrating lymphocytes in oesophageal squamous cell carcinoma. One entry per CDR3 protein results from TCRdb running MiXCR on the PCR reads. The sample includes about 19,000 distinct CDR3 sequences, less than 45% seen only once; the top ten take less than 50%. The germline CDR1 and CDR2 sequences are MNHNS and SASEGT. This CDR3 spans 11 amino acids. The V end was cut by 7 bases, the J end by 7 bases, with 8 bases between. Sequenced material: esophageal tumor tissue. V usage is TRBV6-1 and J usage is TRBJ2-1; D ambiguous. This receptor was identified in a male donor with esophageal squamous cell carcinoma. CDR3 sequence: CASNRANEQFF. CDR3 DNA: TGTGCCAGCAATCGTGCGAATGAGCAGTTCTTC.